The source of this TCR beta chain is a study of T cells after yellow fever vaccination. With V trimmed by 3 bases and J by 6 bases, 0 bases remained unmatched. Germline CDR1 reads SGHRS; CDR2 reads YFSETQ. The CDR3 runs 13 residues. Study-wide results and caveats: The presence of abundant clonotypes contaminating from the bulk population was possible in FACS-sorted repertoires. Weaker, the secondary response peaked sooner, at day 5 versus 15. Overlap between CD4 and CD8 compartments was detected for a small share of clonotypes.

This clonotype was counted a few times. The antigen is undetermined. One entry per CDR3 protein, called by TCRdb with MiXCR from the 5' RACE reads. The sample consists of hundreds of thousands of distinct CDR3 sequences, approximately 12% of them appearing once. The genes are TRBV5-1 and TRBJ2-4; 10 nucleotides match TRBD1. Specimen: CD4+ T cells sorted from PBMCs, collected 15 days after the yellow fever booster vaccination. This TCR came from a man between 18 and 29 years old who received the YFV17D yellow fever vaccine. The CDR3 region is CASSWDRGNIQYF. CDR3 DNA sequence: TGCGCCAGCAGCTGGGACAGGGGAAACATTCAGTACTTC.